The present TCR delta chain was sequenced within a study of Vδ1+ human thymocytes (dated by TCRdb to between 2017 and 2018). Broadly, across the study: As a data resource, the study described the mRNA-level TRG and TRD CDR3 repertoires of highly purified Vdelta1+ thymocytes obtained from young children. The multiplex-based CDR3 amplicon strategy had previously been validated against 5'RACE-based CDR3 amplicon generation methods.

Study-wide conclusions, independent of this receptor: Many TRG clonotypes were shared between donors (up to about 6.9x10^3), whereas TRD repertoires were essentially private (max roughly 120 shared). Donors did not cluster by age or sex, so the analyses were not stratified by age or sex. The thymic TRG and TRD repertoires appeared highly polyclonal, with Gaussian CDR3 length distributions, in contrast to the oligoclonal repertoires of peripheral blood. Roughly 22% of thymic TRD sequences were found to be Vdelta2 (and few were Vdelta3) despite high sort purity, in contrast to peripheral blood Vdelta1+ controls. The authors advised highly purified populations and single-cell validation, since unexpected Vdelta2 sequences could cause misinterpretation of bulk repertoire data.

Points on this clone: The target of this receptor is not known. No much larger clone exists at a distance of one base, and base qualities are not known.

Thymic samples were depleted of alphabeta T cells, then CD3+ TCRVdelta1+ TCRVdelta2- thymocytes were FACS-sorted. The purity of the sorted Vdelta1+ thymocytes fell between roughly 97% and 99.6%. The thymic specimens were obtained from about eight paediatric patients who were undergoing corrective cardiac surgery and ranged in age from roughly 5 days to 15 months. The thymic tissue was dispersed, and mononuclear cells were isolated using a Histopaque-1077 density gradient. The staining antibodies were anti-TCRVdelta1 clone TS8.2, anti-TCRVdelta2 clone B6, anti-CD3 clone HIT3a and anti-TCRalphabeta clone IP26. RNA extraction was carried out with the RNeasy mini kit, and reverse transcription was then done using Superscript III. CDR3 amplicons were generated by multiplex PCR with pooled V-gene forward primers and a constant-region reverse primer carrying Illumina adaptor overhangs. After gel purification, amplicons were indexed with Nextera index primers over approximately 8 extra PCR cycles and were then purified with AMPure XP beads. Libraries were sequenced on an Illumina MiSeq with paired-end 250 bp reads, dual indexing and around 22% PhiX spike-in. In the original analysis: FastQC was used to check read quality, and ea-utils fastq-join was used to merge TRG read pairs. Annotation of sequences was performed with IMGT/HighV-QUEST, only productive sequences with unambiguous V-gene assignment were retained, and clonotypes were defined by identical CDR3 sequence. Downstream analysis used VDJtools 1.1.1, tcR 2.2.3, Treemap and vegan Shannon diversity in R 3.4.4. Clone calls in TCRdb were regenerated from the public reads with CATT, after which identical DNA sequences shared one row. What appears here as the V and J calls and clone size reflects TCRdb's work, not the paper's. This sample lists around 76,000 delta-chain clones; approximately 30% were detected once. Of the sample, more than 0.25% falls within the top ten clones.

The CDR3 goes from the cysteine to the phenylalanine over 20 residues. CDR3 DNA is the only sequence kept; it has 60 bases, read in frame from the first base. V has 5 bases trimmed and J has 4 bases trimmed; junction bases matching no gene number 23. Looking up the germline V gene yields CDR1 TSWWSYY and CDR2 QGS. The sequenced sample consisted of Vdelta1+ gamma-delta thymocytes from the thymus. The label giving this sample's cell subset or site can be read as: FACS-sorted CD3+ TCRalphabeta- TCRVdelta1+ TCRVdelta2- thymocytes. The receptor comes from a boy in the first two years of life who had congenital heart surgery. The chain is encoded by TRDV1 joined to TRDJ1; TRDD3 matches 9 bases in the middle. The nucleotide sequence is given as TGTGCTCTTGGGTTTCAGAGGGCCTACGGGGGATACTACTGGGGCGATAAACTCATCTTT. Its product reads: CALGFQRAYGGYYWGDKLIF.